This T cell receptor (beta chain) was sequenced during a study of T cells in Graves' hyperthyroidism and ophthalmopathy (dated by TCRdb to the late 2010s). A note on the overall study: Peripheral blood was collected at initial diagnosis, before any treatment. After sampling, hyperthyroidism patients received methimazole starting at 30 mg daily, and ophthalmopathy patients received high-dose intravenous methylprednisolone. Prospective prediction of ophthalmopathy was tested in an independent validation cohort of 18 to 20 hyperthyroidism patients and around 16 patients who later progressed to ophthalmopathy. The roughly 91 discovery patients were randomly divided into training and test sets at a 7:3 ratio. TCR Vbeta CDR3 sequencing of some 140 peripheral blood samples (about 45 ophthalmopathy, under 80 hyperthyroidism and roughly 17 progressor patients) is reported in the paper. Thyroid tissue and blood T-cell repertoires from several Graves' hyperthyroidism patients were also compared in the study. To identify TCR V-J signatures that set the groups apart, the researchers used a discovery cohort of more than 95 patients, made up of 40 to 45 with Graves' ophthalmopathy and 57 with stable Graves' hyperthyroidism.

In the ophthalmopathy patients, disease was moderately to severely active, with a Clinical Activity Score of 3 or more, a NOSPECS grade of 4 or more, and a duration of less than 3 months. The study excluded patients with uncontrolled infections, other autoimmune diseases, pregnancy or lactation. Diagnoses relied on clinical symptoms, serum thyroxine and TRAb, thyroid ultrasound and orbital computed tomography. PBMCs were separated from roughly 9.6 ml of fresh peripheral blood using Ficoll-Paque density gradient centrifugation. Total RNA was extracted with Trizol reagent, and quality was checked on an Agilent 2100 Bioanalyzer. Amplification of TCR beta CDR3 regions was carried out from RNA transcripts. For the first round of RT-PCR on the TCR CDR3, the HTBI primer set was used together with the Qiagen OneStep RT-PCR kit. Libraries were constructed in a second round of multiplex PCR, after which size selection and purification were performed. Libraries were sequenced paired-end with 100 bp reads on an Illumina HiSeq2000. The authors processed their data as follows. Raw data were processed with SOAPnuke, discarding reads with adapters, uncalled bases, mean Phred below 15, or no exact constant-primer or identifier match. COPE v1.2.5 was used to merge the high-quality paired reads, and each unique nucleotide sequence was defined as a clonotype. Clonotypes were aligned to IMGT TRBV, TRBD and TRBJ reference segments using MiTCR v1.1. Only V-J combinations with frequency above 0.0001, covering 99% to 99.2% of repertoires, were analysed. A TCS score was defined as the ratio of F50 (clonal expansion) to E x V (chaos), with BLOSUM62-based TCRdist applied between CDR3 peptides within each V-J. Welch's t-statistics and random forest reduced 514 V-J features to roughly 13, which were used in a naive Bayes classifier (R e1071). TCRdb ran its own pipeline on the public reads, namely fastp trimming at Q25 and MiXCR clone calling, and kept in-frame beta chains. Duplicate CDR3 protein sequences are folded into a single record with the most common DNA and genes. For this entry, the V and J calls and clone size follow TCRdb and not the study's own pipeline. In this sample the table shows about 640,000 distinct CDR3 sequences, more than 20% of which occur a single time. Under 35% of the sample is taken by the ten largest.

As for this clonotype: Its target antigen remains unknown. Per-base qualities were not stored, and no clone one base away is much larger.

CDR1 and CDR2, looked up from the germline V gene, are SGHRS and YFSETQ. The V end gives up 2 bases and the J end 8 bases, leaving 8 bases in the junction not matched to a gene. The CDR3 starts with the cysteine, ends with the phenylalanine, and has 15 residues. Only the CDR3 DNA is retained, 45 bases long and in frame from the first base. Study-wide findings and limitations: A 13 V-J signature model separated ophthalmopathy from stable hyperthyroidism, with 87.88% sensitivity and around 84% specificity in cross-validation and 80%/75% in testing. Sample size was not statistically predetermined, and blinding of investigators to group allocation was not performed. Blood samples also contained most of the expanded thyroid clonotypes (frequency above 0.001), which suggests that blood repertoires may reflect thyroid immune responses. In validation, the model predicted progression to ophthalmopathy a median of around six months before onset, with about 71% sensitivity and 72.22% specificity.

The receptor was derived from a man aged 30 to 45 with Graves' ophthalmopathy. Recombination joined TRBV5-1 with TRBJ2-1, and TRBD1 matches 9 of the central bases. The sequencing input was blood. The CDR3: CASSFGTGSSDEQFF. The DNA sequence is TGCGCCAGCAGCTTTGGGACAGGGTCGTCGGATGAGCAGTTCTTC.